Detailed here is one TCR beta chain. There is no known antigen for this receptor. Base qualities are not provided; no much larger clone lies one nucleotide away. The immunoSEQ Assay, a bias-controlled multiplex PCR, was used to amplify TCRbeta CDR3 regions from genomic DNA. Per the original workflow: Within the assay, amplification of reference gene primers was used to estimate how many nucleated cells each sample contained. To quantify the absolute abundance of each unique TCRbeta CDR3 rearrangement, sequence reads were collapsed and filtered. For each sample, productive Simpson clonality was calculated as the square root of Simpson's diversity index across productive rearrangements. TCRdb took this table from immuneACCESS and kept in-frame rearrangements with V and J called. Such tables lack part of the clones; where checked against another copy, unresolved V genes explain under half of the gap, and the rest is unexplained. The V and J calls and the clone size are those of that table, but D and trimming were determined from the DNA. This sample has about 350,000 clones in its table, and around nine tenths of those were observed once. The leading ten clones occupy approximately 0.93% of the sample.

The sample belongs to a study of blood T cell repertoires in COVID-19 (dated by TCRdb to 2020 to 2022). About the investigation overall: Samples covering the acute and convalescent phases of COVID-19 were provided by collaborators in the United States, Italy and Spain. Where available, HLA class I and class II types were taken from metadata supplied by the sample provider and were not determined by assay-based typing. Sample metadata almost always included a de-identified subject ID, COVID-19 status, age in years and sex. Samples were obtained from the ongoing ImmuneRACE study (first 160 participants) and from some 1,200 subjects provided by 6 global collaborators. Deeply sampled blood TCRbeta repertoires from subjects exposed to, actively infected with, or recovered from COVID-19 were included in the dataset. The repertoires were released in a freely available public database intended as a resource for research on the immune response to SARS-CoV-2. The material from the prospective study consisted of cDNA or gDNA derived from T cells, B-cell-depleted T cells, or PBMCs.

Participants in the prospective study were enrolled through a virtual design, were aged about 18 to 90 years, and lived in approximately 25 United States geographic areas. In the prospective study, participants were assigned to cohorts based on the clinical history participants reported in a screening survey and a study questionnaire. Exposed participants were defined as having been in contact with someone with a PCR-confirmed or clinician-diagnosed COVID-19 case within 2 weeks of study entry. In the prospective study, whole blood, serum and a nasopharyngeal or oropharyngeal swab were collected from each participant by mobile phlebotomists. Over a roughly 2-month period, participants in the prospective study had the option of providing additional blood draws and questionnaires. Blood samples from the prospective study were shipped frozen or at room temperature prior to DNA extraction. Overall study results and their limits: Clinical and demographic metadata were provided uncurated, with the amount varying by source and participant.

The cysteine opens and the phenylalanine closes a CDR3 of 11 amino acids. The entry retains the CDR3 DNA only, 33 bases that are in frame from base 1. V is shortened by 11 bases, J by 2 bases, and the region joining them spans 10 bases. According to the germline V gene, CDR1 reads SNHLY and CDR2 reads FYNNEI. The chain joins TRBV2 to TRBJ2-7, with TRBD2 tentatively as D gene (5 bases match). The origin of this receptor is a woman aged 25 to 39 who had been exposed to COVID-19. Sequencing used PBMCs or T cells enriched from blood (not recorded which). Here the CDR3 is given as CASKEAYEQYF. The sequenced DNA: TGTGCCTCAAAGGAGGCCTACGAGCAGTACTTC. With all but the CDR3 taken from the reference TRBV2 and TRBJ2-7 genes, the full variable domain is: EPEVTQTPSHQVTQMGQEVILRCVPISNHLYFYWYRQILGQKVEFLVSFYNNEISEKSEIFDDQFSVERPDGSNFTLKIRSTKLEDSAMYFCASKEAYEQYFGPGTRLTVT.